The present TCR beta chain was sequenced within a study of T-cell reconstitution after alpha-beta-depleted transplantation in children. Many counts were recorded for this clonotype. Unique molecular identifiers were incorporated into the prepared TCRbeta library. TCRdb independently ran MiXCR on the PCR reads; one entry per CDR3 protein. The repertoire holds about 610,000 distinct CDR3 sequences, 10% seen once, with less than 5% in the top ten. The CDR3 runs 13 residues. Germline V gene lookup returns CDR1 DFQATT and CDR2 SNEGSKA (reference sequence). V dropped 2 bases and J dropped 7; count of bases not matched to a gene: 7.

The rearrangement links TRBV20-1 to TRBJ2-7, with 8 bases that match TRBD2. This material consisted of PBMCs from the stem cell graft donor, taken from the stem cell graft. The receptor was isolated from a human donor who donated a stem cell graft to a child with acute myeloid leukemia. The CDR3 region is CSARLAGLREQYF. The CDR3 region has the DNA TGCAGTGCTAGATTAGCGGGATTGAGAGAGCAGTACTTC.